The 22 T cell receptor beta chains presented below share a single source sample, sequenced in a study of shared T cell receptors in the human thymus. Libraries were prepared by immunoSEQ multiplex PCR; TCRdb keeps only in-frame clonotypes and omits some of them. Altogether hundreds of thousands of clones are present, roughly 90% being singletons, with the ten largest covering 0.0095% to 0.013%. Separately, the same data were catalogued under a study of human thymus T cells.

Sequenced: thymocytes. These receptors were collected from a boy younger than two with a congenital heart defect.

This chain links TRBV15 with TRBJ2-7; the match to TRBD1 covers 8 bases. This CDR3 is 14 amino acids long. V shed 0 bases and J 3 bases; nucleotides not matched to a gene: 1. Germline V gene lookup returns CDR1 LNHNV and CDR2 YYDKDF (reference sequence). The CDR3, as DNA: TGTGCCACCAGCAGAGATGGACAGGGCTACGAGCAGTACTTC. Its translation is CATSRDGQGYEQYF.

The chain uses TRBV4-2 and TRBJ2-7; 8 positions match TRBD2. Trimming at V came to 0 bases and at J to 6 bases, leaving 16 bases not matched to a gene. Looked up from germline, CDR1 is LGHNA and CDR2 is YNFKEQ. This CDR3 region has 18 residues. CDR3 amino acids: CASSQEPAGELVGIEQYF. CDR3 nucleotides: TGTGCCAGCAGCCAAGAACCAGCGGGAGAACTGGTGGGTATCGAGCAGTACTTC.

This clone was detected only once. The rearrangement joins TRBV4-2 to TRBJ2-5; tentative D call: TRBD2 (5 bases). Germline V lookup: CDR1 LGHNA, CDR2 YNFKEQ. The CDR3 length is 16 residues. Trimming stripped 0 bases from V and 5 bases from J, with 16 bases between. CDR3 sequence reads: CASSQERLAGRETQYF. Here the CDR3 DNA reads TGTGCCAGCAGCCAAGAACGGCTAGCAGGAAGGGAGACCCAGTACTTC.

The chain couples TRBV2 to TRBJ2-7; D call uncertain. The CDR3 is made up of 13 amino acids. Germline V gene lookup returns CDR1 SNHLY and CDR2 FYNNEI. V was cut by 1 base and J by 2 bases, with 6 bases left in between. CDR3 amino acids: CASSEVTTYEQYF. The CDR3 DNA is TGTGCCAGCAGTGAAGTCACAACCTACGAGCAGTACTTC.

The chain uses TRBV7-6 and TRBJ2-1; 14 bases line up with TRBD2. J gave up 3 bases and V 1 base, and 8 bases lay outside the gene matches. In germline, CDR1 is SGHVS, CDR2 FNYEAQ. The CDR3 consists of 19 residues. The CDR3: CASSLGGLAGEGFYNEQFF. DNA of the CDR3: TGTGCCAGCAGCTTAGGGGGACTAGCGGGAGAGGGGTTCTACAATGAGCAGTTCTTC.

The V call is TRBV7-2, the J call TRBJ2-7; 12 bases are shared with TRBD2. This CDR3 has 17 residues. The V gene end was trimmed by 1 base and the J gene end by 3 bases; junction bases not matched to a gene: 7. CDR1 SGHTA and CDR2 FQGNSA come from the germline V gene. CDR3 residues: CASSLGSSGRASYEQYF. The CDR3 DNA follows: TGTGCCAGCAGCTTAGGGTCTAGCGGGAGGGCTAGCTACGAGCAGTACTTC.

This clone showed up just once. This chain joins TRBV10-3 and TRBJ2-7; 9 nucleotides agree with TRBD2. There are 17 residues in the CDR3. Germline trimming cut 0 bases from V and 0 bases from J; bases unmatched to any gene: 6. Germline V lookup: CDR1 ENHRY, CDR2 SYGVKD. The CDR3 sequence is CAISESDSGGLSYEQYF. The CDR3 region has the DNA TGTGCCATCAGTGAGTCTGATAGCGGGGGACTCTCCTACGAGCAGTACTTC.

In the case of this clone: The junction and the germline gene differ at one end; a read error may be behind it. The rearrangement links TRBV7-2 to TRBJ2-3; no clear D. Looked up from germline, CDR1 is SGHTA and CDR2 is FQGNSA. The length of the CDR3 is 13 residues. The CDR3 sequence is CASSIARSDTQYF. CDR3 coding DNA: TGTGCCAGCAGCATAGCACGGAGCGATACGCAGTATTTT.

The chain links TRBV15 to TRBJ2-2, with D maybe TRBD2 (6 bases). The CDR3 has 17 amino acids. Trimming stripped 0 bases from V and 4 bases from J, with 15 bases between. Per the germline V gene, CDR1 is LNHNV and CDR2 is YYDKDF (reference sequence). The CDR3 is CATSRDPGEWGTGELFF. The CDR3 DNA is TGTGCCACCAGCAGAGATCCGGGGGAGTGGGGCACCGGGGAGCTGTTTTTT.

This sequence joins TRBV28 and TRBJ2-7; no clear D gene. Germline CDR1 is MDHEN and CDR2 is SYDVKM. The CDR3 loop spans 15 amino acids. With 6 bases removed from V and 4 bases from J, the gap between germline ends came to 19 bases. The CDR3 region is CASRPPKPWAYEQYF. CDR3 DNA sequence: TGTGCCAGCAGACCTCCGAAGCCATGGGCGTACGAGCAGTACTTC.

The V and J genes are TRBV25-1 and TRBJ2-7; TRBD2 agrees at 13 bases. CDR1 and CDR2 (germline): MGHDK, SYGVNS. V lost 7 bases to trimming and J lost 5 bases; unmatched junction nucleotides: 5. The CDR3 sequence is 14 residues long. For the CDR3, the DNA is TGTGCCAGCATGAGGACTAGCGGGAGTGACGAGCAGTACTTC. This sequence encodes CASMRTSGSDEQYF.

This clone was seen once. V gene TRBV11-1 combines with J gene TRBJ2-5; TRBD2 aligns across 7 bases. CDR1 is SGHAT and CDR2 is FQDESV in the germline V gene (reference sequence). This CDR3 is built from 15 residues. With 5 bases clipped from V and 4 bases from J, the junction kept 10 bases outside the gene matches. The CDR3 reads CASSPPTGRRETQYF. In DNA, the CDR3 is TGTGCCAGCAGCCCCCCGACCGGGAGGAGAGAGACCCAGTACTTC.

The V and J genes are TRBV6-1 and TRBJ1-2; weak D call: TRBD1 (6 bases). From germline, CDR1 is MNHNS and CDR2 SASEGT. V was pared by 4 bases and J by 10 bases, with 10 bases between. This CDR3 contains 11 residues. The DNA of the CDR3 is TGTGCCAGCAGTGTACAGGGTTTCTACACCTTC. It translates to CASSVQGFYTF.

This rearrangement joins TRBV6-6 to TRBJ2-5, with TRBD1 as a possible D gene (7 bases). The germline gives CDR1 MNHNY, CDR2 SVGAGI (reference sequence). Trimming shortened V by 6 bases and J by 4 bases, and 12 bases separated the two germline ends. The CDR3 covers 13 residues. DNA of the CDR3: TGTGCCAGCAGAGGAGGGGGCGCAGAGACCCAGTACTTC. Its translation is CASRGGGAETQYF.

This rearrangement joins TRBV6-6 to TRBJ1-1; tentative D call: TRBD1 (5 bases). Trimming stripped 2 bases from V and 3 bases from J, with 10 bases between. This CDR3 has 14 residues. CDR1 is MNHNY, CDR2 SVGAGI, per germline (reference sequence). The DNA for the CDR3 is TGTGCCAGCAGTTACCAGGGAGGCGACACTGAAGCTTTCTTT. Translated: CASSYQGGDTEAFF.

J is TRBJ2-1 and V is TRBV10-3; no firm D call. Trimming shortened V by 6 bases and J by 0 bases, and 18 bases separated the two germline ends. The CDR3 sequence is 17 residues long. The germline V gene has CDR1 ENHRY and CDR2 SYGVKD. DNA for the CDR3: TGTGCCATCAGCGGAGTGGAGTGGCAAGACTCCTACAATGAGCAGTTCTTC. Amino acids: CAISGVEWQDSYNEQFF.

CDR3 nucleotide sequence: TGTGCCAGCAGTGAACGGGGGGCACGGTCCTACGAGCAGTACTTC. It yields the protein CASSERGARSYEQYF. The chain carries TRBV2 and TRBJ2-7, with a weak D call TRBD2 (7 bases). The CDR3 runs 15 residues. Germline V gene data show CDR1 as SNHLY and CDR2 as FYNNEI. V dropped 2 bases and J dropped 1 base, with 12 bases sitting between them.

V and J are TRBV28 and TRBJ1-5; 8 bases agree with TRBD1. Germline V gene sequence: CDR1 MDHEN, CDR2 SYDVKM. This CDR3 is 16 amino acids long. The trim removed 5 bases at V and 0 bases at J, leaving 6 bases unmatched. For the CDR3, the DNA is TGTGCCAGCAGTGAACGACAGGGGCCTAGCAATCAGCCCCAGCATTTT. Amino acid sequence: CASSERQGPSNQPQHF.

The CDR3 DNA reads TGTGCCAGCAGTGCGGATCGGGGGGCGTCCGGAAACACCATATATTTT. This gives the protein CASSADRGASGNTIYF. The V gene is TRBV2, the J gene TRBJ1-3, with D possibly matching TRBD1 (6 bases). CDR1 and CDR2 from the germline V gene are SNHLY and FYNNEI. The CDR3 is 16 residues long. V shed 4 bases and J shed 4 bases, with 17 bases lying between them.

CDR3: CASSRTGTYGYTF. The CDR3, as DNA: TGTGCCAGCAGCCGGACAGGGACCTATGGCTACACCTTC. The genes are TRBV4-2 and TRBJ1-2; 8 bases line up with TRBD1. Trimming took 4 bases from V and 4 from J; bases not matched to a gene: 2. CDR3 length equals 13 residues. The germline V gene encodes CDR1 LGHNA and CDR2 YNFKEQ.

The V and J genes are TRBV6-8 and TRBJ2-3; 13 bases line up with TRBD2. J gave up 2 bases and V 0 bases, and 11 bases lay outside the gene matches. The CDR3 loop spans 20 amino acids. The germline CDR1 and CDR2 sequences are MNHGY and SAAAGT. DNA of the CDR3: TGTGCCAGCAGTTACTCCGGACTAGCGGGAGTCGGTGCCACCACAGATACGCAGTATTTT. Its translation is CASSYSGLAGVGATTDTQYF.

The chain recombines TRBV7-4 with TRBJ2-1; 9 bases map to TRBD2. This CDR3 has 13 residues. V lost 3 bases and J lost 10; bases outside the gene matches: 4. Germline V gene data show CDR1 as SGHVT and CDR2 as SQSDAQ. The CDR3, as DNA: TGTGCCAGCAGCTTGATAGCGGGAGAAGAGCAGTTCTTC. This encodes CASSLIAGEEQFF.